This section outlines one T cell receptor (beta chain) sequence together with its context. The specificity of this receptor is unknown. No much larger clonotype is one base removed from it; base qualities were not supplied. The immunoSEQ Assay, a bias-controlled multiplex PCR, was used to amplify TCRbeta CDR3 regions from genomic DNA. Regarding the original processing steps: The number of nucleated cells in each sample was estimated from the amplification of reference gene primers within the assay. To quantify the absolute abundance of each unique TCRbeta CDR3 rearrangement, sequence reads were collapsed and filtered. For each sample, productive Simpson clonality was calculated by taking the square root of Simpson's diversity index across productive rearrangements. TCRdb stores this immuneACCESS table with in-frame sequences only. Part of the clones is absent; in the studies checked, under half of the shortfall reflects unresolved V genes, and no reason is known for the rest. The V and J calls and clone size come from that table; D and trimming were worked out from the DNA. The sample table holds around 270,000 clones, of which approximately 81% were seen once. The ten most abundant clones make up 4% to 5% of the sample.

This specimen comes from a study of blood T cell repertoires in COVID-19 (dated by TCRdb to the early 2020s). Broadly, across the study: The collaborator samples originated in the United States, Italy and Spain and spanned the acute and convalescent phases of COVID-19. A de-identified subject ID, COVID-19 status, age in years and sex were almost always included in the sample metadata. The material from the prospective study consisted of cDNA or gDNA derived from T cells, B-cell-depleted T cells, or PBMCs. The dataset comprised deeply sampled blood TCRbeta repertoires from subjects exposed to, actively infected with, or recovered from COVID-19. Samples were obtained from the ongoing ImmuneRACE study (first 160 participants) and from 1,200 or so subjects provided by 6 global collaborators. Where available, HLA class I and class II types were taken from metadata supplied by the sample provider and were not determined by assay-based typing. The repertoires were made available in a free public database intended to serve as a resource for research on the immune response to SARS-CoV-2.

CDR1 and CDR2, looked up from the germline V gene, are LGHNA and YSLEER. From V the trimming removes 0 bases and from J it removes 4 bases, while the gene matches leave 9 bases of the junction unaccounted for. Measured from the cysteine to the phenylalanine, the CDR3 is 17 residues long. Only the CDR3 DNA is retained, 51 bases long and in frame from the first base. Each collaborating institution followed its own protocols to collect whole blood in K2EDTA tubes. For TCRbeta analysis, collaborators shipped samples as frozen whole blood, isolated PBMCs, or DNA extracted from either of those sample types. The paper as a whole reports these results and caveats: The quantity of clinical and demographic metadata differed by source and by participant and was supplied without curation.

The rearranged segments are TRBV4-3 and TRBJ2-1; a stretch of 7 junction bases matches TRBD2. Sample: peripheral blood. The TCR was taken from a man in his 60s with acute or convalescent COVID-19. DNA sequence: TGCGCCAGCAGCCAAGATCTCAGCGGGGTGGGGTACAATGAGCAGTTCTTC. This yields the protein CASSQDLSGVGYNEQFF.